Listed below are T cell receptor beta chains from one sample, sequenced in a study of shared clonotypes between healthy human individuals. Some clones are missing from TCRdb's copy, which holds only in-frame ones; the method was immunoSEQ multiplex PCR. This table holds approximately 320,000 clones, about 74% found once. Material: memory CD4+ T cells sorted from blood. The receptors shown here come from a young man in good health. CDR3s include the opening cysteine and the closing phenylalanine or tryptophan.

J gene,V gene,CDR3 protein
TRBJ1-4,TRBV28,CASSLIGTGVEKLFF
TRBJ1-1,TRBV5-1,CASSPTNQGSTEAFF
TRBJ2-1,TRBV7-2,CASSSRGGNEQFF
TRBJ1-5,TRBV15,CATSPPPTAGGMGNQPQHF
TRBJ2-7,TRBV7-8,CASSLGRVTEQYF
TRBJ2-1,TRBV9,CASSVGEYNEQFF
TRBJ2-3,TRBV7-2,CASSLSGGPTDTQYF
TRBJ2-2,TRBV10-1,CASSDRRLNTGELFF
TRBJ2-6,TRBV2,CASSRAGVSSGANVLTF
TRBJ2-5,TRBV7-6,CASSAGLEETQYF
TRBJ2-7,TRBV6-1,CASSGGGEQYF